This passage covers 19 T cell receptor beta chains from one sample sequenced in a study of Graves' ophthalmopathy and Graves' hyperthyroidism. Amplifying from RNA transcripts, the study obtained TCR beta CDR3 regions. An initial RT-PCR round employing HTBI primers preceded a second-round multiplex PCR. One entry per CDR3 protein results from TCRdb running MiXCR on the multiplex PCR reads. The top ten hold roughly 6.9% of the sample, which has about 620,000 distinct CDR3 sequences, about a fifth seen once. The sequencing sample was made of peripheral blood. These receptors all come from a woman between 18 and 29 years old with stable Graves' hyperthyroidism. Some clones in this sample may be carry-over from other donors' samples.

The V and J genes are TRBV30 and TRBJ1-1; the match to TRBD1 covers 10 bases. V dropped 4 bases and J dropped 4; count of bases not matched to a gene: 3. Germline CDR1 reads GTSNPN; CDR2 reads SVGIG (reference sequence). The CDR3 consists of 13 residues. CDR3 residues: CAWNRQGATEAFF. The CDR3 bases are TGTGCCTGGAACCGACAGGGGGCCACTGAAGCTTTCTTT.

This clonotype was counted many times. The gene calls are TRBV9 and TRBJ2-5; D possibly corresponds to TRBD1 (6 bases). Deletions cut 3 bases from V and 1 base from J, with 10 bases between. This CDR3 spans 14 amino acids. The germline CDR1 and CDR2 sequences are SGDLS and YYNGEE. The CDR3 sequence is CASSGQELQETQYF. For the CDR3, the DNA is TGTGCCAGCAGCGGACAGGAGCTCCAAGAGACCCAGTACTTC.

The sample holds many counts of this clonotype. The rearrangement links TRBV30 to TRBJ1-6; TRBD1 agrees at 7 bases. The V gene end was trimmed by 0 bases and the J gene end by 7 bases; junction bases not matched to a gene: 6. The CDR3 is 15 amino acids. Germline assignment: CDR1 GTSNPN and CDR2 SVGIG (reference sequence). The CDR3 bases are TGTGCCTGGAGTGTCGCGGGACAGTGGAATTCACCCCTCCACTTT. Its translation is CAWSVAGQWNSPLHF.

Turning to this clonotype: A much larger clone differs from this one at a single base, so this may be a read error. Here the CDR3 DNA reads TGTGCCACCTCAATGCAGCCGAGCTCCTACGAGCGGTACTTC. This gives the protein CATSMQPSSYERYF. The chain is built from TRBV7-2 and TRBJ2-7; no clear D. There are 14 residues in the CDR3. The germline V gene has CDR1 SGHTA and CDR2 FQGNSA. The variable domain in full, with the rest retrieved from reference TRBV7-2 and TRBJ2-7, is GAGVSQSPSNKVTEKGKDVELRCDPISGHTALYWYRQSLGQGLEFLIYFQGNSAPDKSGLPSDRFSAERTGGSVSTLTIQRTQQEDSAVYLCATSMQPSSYERYFGPGTRLTVT.

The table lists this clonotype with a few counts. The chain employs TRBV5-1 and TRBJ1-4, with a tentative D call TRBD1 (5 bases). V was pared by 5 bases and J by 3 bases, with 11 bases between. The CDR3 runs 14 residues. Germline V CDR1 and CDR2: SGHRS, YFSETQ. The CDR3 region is CASSAGGANEKLFF. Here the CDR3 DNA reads TGCGCCAGCAGTGCTGGGGGTGCTAATGAAAAACTGTTTTTT. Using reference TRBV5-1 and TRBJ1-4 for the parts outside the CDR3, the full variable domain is KAGVTQTPRYLIKTRGQQVTLSCSPISGHRSVSWYQQTPGQGLQFLFEYFSETQRNKGNFPGRFSGRQFSNSRSEMNVSTLELGDSALYLCASSAGGANEKLFFGSGTQLSVL.

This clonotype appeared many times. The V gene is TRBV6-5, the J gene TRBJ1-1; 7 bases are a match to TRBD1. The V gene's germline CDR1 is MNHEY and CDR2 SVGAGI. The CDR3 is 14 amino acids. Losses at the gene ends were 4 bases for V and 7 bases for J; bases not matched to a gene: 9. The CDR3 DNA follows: TGTGCCAGCAGTTCCCAACAGGGGCTGGGTGAAGCTTTCTTT. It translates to CASSSQQGLGEAFF.

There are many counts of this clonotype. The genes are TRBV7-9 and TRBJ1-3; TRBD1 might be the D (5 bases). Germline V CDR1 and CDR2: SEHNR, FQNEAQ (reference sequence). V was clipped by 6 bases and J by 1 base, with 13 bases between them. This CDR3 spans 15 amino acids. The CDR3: CASRPGGESGNTIYF. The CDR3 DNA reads TGTGCCAGCAGGCCCGGGGGGGAGTCTGGAAACACCATATATTTT.

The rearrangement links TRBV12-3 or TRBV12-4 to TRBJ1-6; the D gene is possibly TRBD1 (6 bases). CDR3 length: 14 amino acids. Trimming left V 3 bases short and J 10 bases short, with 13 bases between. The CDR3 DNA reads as TGTGCCAGCAGTTTCCACCAGGGGAGCTCACCCCTCCACTTT. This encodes CASSFHQGSSPLHF.

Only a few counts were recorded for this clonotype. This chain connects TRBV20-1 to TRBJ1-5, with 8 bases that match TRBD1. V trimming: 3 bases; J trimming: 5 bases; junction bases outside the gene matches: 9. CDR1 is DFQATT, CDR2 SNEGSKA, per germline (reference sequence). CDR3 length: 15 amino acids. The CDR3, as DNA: TGCAGTGCTAGTTCGCCACAGGGGGGCTATCAGCCCCAGCATTTT. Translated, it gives CSASSPQGGYQPQHF.

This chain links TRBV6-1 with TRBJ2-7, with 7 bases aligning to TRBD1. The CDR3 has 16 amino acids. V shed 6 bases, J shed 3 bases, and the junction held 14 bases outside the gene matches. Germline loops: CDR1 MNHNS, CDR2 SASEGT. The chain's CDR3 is CASSSTLTGWDYEQYF. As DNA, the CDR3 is TGTGCCAGCAGCTCCACCTTGACAGGGTGGGACTACGAGCAGTACTTC.

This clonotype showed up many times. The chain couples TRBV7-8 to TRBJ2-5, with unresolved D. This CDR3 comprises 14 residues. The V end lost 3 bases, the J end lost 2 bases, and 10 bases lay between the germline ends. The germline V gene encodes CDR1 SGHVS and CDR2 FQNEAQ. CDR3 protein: CASSFGDTQETQYF. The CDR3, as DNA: TGTGCCAGCAGCTTTGGAGATACTCAAGAGACCCAGTACTTC.

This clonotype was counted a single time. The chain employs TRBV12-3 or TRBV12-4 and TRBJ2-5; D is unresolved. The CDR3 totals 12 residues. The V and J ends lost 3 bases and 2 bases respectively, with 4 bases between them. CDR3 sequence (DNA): TGTGCCAGCAGTTTTAAACAAGAGACCCAGTACTTC. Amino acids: CASSFKQETQYF.

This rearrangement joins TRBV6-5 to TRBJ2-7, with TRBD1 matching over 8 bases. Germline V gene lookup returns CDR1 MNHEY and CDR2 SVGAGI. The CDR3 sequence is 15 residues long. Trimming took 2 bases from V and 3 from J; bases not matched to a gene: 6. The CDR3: CASSYDGTGDYEQYF. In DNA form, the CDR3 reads TGTGCCAGCAGTTACGACGGGACAGGCGACTACGAGCAGTACTTC.

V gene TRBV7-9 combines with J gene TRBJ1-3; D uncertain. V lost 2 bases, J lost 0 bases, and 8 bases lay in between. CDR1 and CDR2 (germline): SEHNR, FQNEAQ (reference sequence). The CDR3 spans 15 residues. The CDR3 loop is CASSLRENSGNTIYF. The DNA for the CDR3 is TGTGCCAGCAGCTTAAGGGAGAACTCTGGAAACACCATATATTTT. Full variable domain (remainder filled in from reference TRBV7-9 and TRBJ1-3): DTGVSQNPRHKITKRGQNVTFRCDPISEHNRLYWYRQTLGQGPEFLTYFQNEAQLEKSRLLSDRFSAERPKGSFSTLEIQRTEQGDSAMYLCASSLRENSGNTIYFGEGSWLTVV.

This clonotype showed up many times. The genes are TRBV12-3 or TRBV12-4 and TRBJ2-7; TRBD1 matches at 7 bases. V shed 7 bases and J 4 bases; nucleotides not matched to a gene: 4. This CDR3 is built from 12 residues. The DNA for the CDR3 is TGTGCCAGCAAACAGGGGTGGTACGAGCAGTACTTC. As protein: CASKQGWYEQYF.

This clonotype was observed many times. The CDR3 loop is CASSSGGTHSYEQYF. Here the CDR3 DNA reads TGCGCCAGCAGCTCCGGGGGGACACACTCCTACGAGCAGTACTTC. The V and J genes are TRBV5-1 and TRBJ2-7; D possibly corresponds to TRBD2 (7 bases). V was shortened by 3 bases and J by 0 bases, with 13 bases between the two germline ends. In germline, CDR1 is SGHRS, CDR2 YFSETQ. The CDR3 covers 15 residues.

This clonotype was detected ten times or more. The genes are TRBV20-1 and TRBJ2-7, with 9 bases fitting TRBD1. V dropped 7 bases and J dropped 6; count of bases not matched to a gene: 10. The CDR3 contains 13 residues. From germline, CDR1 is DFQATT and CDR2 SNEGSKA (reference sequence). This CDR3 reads CSVNRDRVTEQYF. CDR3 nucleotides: TGCAGTGTGAACCGGGACAGGGTAACCGAGCAGTACTTC.

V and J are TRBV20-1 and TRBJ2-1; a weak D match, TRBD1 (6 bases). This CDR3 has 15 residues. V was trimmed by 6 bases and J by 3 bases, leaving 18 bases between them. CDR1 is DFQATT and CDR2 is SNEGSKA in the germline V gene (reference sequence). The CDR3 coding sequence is TGCAGTGCACGAACAGGGCCAGGAATCTACAATGAGCAGTTCTTC. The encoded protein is CSARTGPGIYNEQFF.

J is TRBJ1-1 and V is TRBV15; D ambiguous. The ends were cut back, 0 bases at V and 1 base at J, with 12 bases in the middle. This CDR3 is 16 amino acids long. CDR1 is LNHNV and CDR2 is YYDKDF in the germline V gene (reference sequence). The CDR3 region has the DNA TGTGCCACCAGCAGAGATCGCGGCGCAGAGAACACTGAAGCTTTCTTT. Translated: CATSRDRGAENTEAFF.